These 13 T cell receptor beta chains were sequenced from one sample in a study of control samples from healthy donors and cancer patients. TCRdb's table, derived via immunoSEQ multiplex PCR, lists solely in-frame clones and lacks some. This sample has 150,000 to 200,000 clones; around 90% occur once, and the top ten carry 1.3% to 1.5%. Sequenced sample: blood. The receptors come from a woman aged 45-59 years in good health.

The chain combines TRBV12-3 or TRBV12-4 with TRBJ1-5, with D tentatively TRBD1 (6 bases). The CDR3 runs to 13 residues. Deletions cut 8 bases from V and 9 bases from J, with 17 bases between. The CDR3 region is CASGDRGGWPQHF. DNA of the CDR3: TGTGCCAGCGGGGACCGAGGGGGATGGCCCCAGCATTTT.

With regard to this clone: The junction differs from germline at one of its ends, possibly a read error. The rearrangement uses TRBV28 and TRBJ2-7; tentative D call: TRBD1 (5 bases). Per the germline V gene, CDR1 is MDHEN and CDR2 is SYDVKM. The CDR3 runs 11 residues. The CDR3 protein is CATNSRTFSHF. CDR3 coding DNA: TGTGCCACGAATAGCCGGACATTTTCCCACTTC.

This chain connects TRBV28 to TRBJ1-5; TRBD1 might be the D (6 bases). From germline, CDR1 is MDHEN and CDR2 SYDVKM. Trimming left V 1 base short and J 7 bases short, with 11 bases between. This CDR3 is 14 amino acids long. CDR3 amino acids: CASSLLNRVQPQHF. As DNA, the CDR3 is TGTGCCAGCAGTTTATTGAACAGGGTACAGCCCCAGCATTTT.

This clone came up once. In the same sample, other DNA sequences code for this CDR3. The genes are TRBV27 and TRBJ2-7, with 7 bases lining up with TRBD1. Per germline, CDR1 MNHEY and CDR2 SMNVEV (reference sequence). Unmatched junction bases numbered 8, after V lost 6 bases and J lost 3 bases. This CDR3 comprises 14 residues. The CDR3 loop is CASSFSSGGYEQYF. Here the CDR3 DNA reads TGTGCCAGCAGCTTTTCCTCAGGGGGCTACGAGCAGTACTTC.

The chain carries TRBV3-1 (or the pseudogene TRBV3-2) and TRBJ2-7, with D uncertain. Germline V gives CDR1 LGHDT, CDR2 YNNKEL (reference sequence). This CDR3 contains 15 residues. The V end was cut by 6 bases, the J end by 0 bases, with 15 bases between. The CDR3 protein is CASSPRFTPSYEQYF. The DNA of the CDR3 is TGTGCCAGCAGTCCTAGATTTACTCCCTCCTACGAGCAGTACTTC.

This chain's CDR3 is CASSAPGQGIRATNEKLFF. The CDR3 nucleotides are TGTGCCAGCAGTGCCCCGGGACAGGGGATTCGTGCAACTAATGAAAAACTGTTTTTT. The chain has TRBV6-2 or TRBV6-3 and TRBJ1-4, with TRBD1 matching over 10 bases. The CDR3 totals 19 residues. From germline, CDR1 is MNHEY and CDR2 SVGEGT. V was clipped by 5 bases and J by 0 bases; unmatched bases: 12.

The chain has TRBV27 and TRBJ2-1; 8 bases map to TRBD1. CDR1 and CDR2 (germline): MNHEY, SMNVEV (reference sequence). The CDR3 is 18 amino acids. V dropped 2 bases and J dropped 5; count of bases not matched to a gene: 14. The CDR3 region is CASSLRLPGQGANNEQFF. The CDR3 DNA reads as TGTGCCAGCAGTTTACGGTTACCCGGCCAGGGGGCGAACAATGAGCAGTTCTTC.

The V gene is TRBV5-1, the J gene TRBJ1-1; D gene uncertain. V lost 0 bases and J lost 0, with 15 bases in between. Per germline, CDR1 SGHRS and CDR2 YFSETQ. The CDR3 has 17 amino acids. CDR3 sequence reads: CASSLGAGSRMNTEAFF. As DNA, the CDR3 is TGCGCCAGCAGCTTGGGGGCAGGTTCCCGTATGAACACTGAAGCTTTCTTT.

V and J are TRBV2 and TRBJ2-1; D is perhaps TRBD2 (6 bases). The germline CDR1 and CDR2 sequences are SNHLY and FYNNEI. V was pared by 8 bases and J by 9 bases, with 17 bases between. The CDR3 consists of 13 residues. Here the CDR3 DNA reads TGTGCCAGCGAGGCGGGGCCGGGGAGTGAGCAGTTCTTC. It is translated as CASEAGPGSEQFF.

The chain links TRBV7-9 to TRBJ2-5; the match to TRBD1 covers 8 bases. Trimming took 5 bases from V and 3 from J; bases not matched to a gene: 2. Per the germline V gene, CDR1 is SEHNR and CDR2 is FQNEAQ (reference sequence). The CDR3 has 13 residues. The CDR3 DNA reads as TGTGCCAGCAGCAAGGACAGGGAAGAGACCCAGTACTTC. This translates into CASSKDREETQYF.

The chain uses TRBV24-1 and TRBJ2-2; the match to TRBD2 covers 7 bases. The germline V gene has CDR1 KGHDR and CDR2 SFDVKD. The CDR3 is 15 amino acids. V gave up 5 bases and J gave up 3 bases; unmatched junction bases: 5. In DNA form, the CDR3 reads TGTGCCACCAGTGTGGGGGGGTTGGACACCGGGGAGCTGTTTTTT. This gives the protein CATSVGGLDTGELFF.

As DNA, the CDR3 is TGTGCCACCAGTGAGCTGACTAGCGGGCACGATGAGCAGTTCTTC. Translated, it gives CATSELTSGHDEQFF. This sequence joins TRBV24-1 and TRBJ2-1, with 10 bases aligning to TRBD2. There are 15 residues in the CDR3. Germline V CDR1 and CDR2: KGHDR, SFDVKD. Trimming cost V 4 bases and J 8 bases; bases outside gene matches: 7.

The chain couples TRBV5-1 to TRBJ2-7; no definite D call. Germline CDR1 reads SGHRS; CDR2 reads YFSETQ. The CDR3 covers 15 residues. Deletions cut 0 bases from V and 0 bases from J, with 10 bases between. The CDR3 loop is CASSLDPGSSYEQYF. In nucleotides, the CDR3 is TGCGCCAGCAGCTTGGATCCAGGAAGCTCCTACGAGCAGTACTTC.